The rows below give T cell receptor beta chains drawn from one sample of a study of shared clonotypes between healthy human individuals. Clones were read by immunoSEQ multiplex PCR, and TCRdb kept only the in-frame ones, dropping some. The sample has 630,000 or so clones, about 98% seen once; the top ten hold 0.3%. The sequencing sample was made of naive CD8+ T cells sorted from blood. These receptors all stem from a man aged 30-40 years in good health. Each CDR3 is given with its conserved first and last residue. Each record gives: V gene, CDR3 protein.

v_call: TRBV2; cdr3_aa: CASSEYRVSNQPQHF
v_call: TRBV4-1; cdr3_aa: CASSFLERGYNEQFF
v_call: TRBV2; cdr3_aa: CASKTFTDEQYF
v_call: TRBV23-1; cdr3_aa: CASSPSSGSSYNEQFF
v_call: TRBV5-4; cdr3_aa: CASSTNNEQFF
v_call: TRBV27; cdr3_aa: CASSLGSRGWDTQYF
v_call: TRBV7-2; cdr3_aa: CASSPPPTGLEAFF
v_call: TRBV27; cdr3_aa: CASSLSLAGANVLTF
v_call: TRBV5-1; cdr3_aa: CASSPTQGSYEQYF
v_call: TRBV27; cdr3_aa: CASSLGTAGANVLTF
v_call: TRBV9; cdr3_aa: CASSVGGRADEQFF
v_call: TRBV5-1; cdr3_aa: CASSLALREGGNEQFF
v_call: TRBV7-9; cdr3_aa: CASSLFSGGRANYGYTF
v_call: TRBV7-9; cdr3_aa: CASSVVGRQETQYF
v_call: TRBV7-9; cdr3_aa: CASSLHLGEQYF
v_call: TRBV5-1; cdr3_aa: CASSSGFSGEALGGYTF
v_call: TRBV2; cdr3_aa: CASREAGLSYNEQFF
v_call: TRBV29-1; cdr3_aa: CSVEITGNYEQYF